This TCR beta chain was sequenced during a study of T cell repertoires in cytomegalovirus infection. V was shortened by 2 bases and J by 2 bases, with 9 bases between the two germline ends. The CDR3 is made up of 15 amino acids. Germline loops: CDR1 LGHNA, CDR2 YNFKEQ. There are a few counts of this clonotype. Its antigen is unknown. TCRdb re-called the reads with MiXCR, one entry per CDR3 protein. Here the sample spans 60,000 to 75,000 distinct CDR3 sequences, 25% to 30% being singletons. The specimen comprised CD8+ T cells from cultured PBMCs, sampled from culture after CMV antigen stimulation. This TCR was recovered from a human donor in good health (CMV status not recorded). Some clones in this sample may be carry-over from other donors' samples. This chain links TRBV4-2 with TRBJ2-2, with a weak D call TRBD2 (5 bases). The CDR3 region is CASSQSEGNTGELFF. The CDR3 nucleotides are TGTGCCAGCAGCCAATCAGAGGGAAACACCGGGGAGCTGTTTTTT.